The rows below give T cell receptor beta chains drawn from one sample of a study of radiotherapy plus CTLA-4 blockade in lung cancer. Produced via immunoSEQ multiplex PCR; TCRdb's table is partial and in-frame only. The data show about 35,000 clones, around 83% seen once. Material: peripheral blood, obtained from a patient treated with radiotherapy plus ipilimumab. The source is a human donor with non-small cell lung cancer who had stable disease on radiotherapy plus ipilimumab. Both conserved end residues are part of each CDR3. Fields, in order: D gene, clone size, V gene, J gene, CDR3 protein, CDR3 DNA. The D gene is left open where the match is weak. Rows may omit the clone size; those that give it use once, few, many or a size class.

TRBD1	few	TRBV7-8	TRBJ2-1	CASSSLTGSSYNEQFF	TGTGCCAGCAGCTCTCTGACAGGGAGCTCCTACAATGAGCAGTTCTTC
TRBD1	.	TRBV2	TRBJ1-5	CASSLDRVNQPQHF	TGTGCCAGCAGTTTGGACAGGGTCAATCAGCCCCAGCATTTT
.	.	TRBV7-9	TRBJ2-1	CASSFRGSSYNEQFF	TGTGCCAGCAGCTTCAGGGGTAGCTCCTACAATGAGCAGTTCTTC
.	.	TRBV27	TRBJ2-3	CASSNGEVFTDTQYF	TGTGCCAGCAGTAATGGGGAGGTTTTCACAGATACGCAGTATTTT
TRBD1	.	TRBV5-6	TRBJ1-1	CASSFGTGGTEAFF	TGTGCCAGCAGCTTCGGTACAGGGGGCACTGAAGCTTTCTTT
.	.	TRBV7-8	TRBJ2-2	CVLTGRFGGELFF	TGTGTTCTGACAGGGAGGTTCGGAGGGGAGCTGTTTTTT
TRBD2	.	TRBV10-3	TRBJ2-1	CAISESPSGYNEQFF	TGTGCCATCAGTGAGTCGCCTAGCGGCTACAATGAGCAGTTCTTC
TRBD2	few	TRBV7-2	TRBJ2-1	CASTSAGLAGVDEQFF	TGTGCCAGCACCTCGGCCGGCCTAGCGGGAGTTGATGAGCAGTTCTTC
TRBD1	.	TRBV28	TRBJ1-6	CASSQGQGNSPLHF	TGTGCCAGCAGCCAGGGACAGGGAAATTCACCCCTCCACTTT
TRBD2	.	TRBV6-1	TRBJ2-6	CASGGEGEGSGANVLTF	TGTGCCAGCGGTGGGGAGGGAGAGGGGTCTGGGGCCAACGTCCTGACTTTC
TRBD2	.	TRBV5-1	TRBJ2-3	CASSTGLIGLAMSLGTDTQYF	TGCGCCAGCAGCACGGGGCTGATAGGACTAGCTATGAGTCTTGGGACAGATACGCAGTATTTT
.	few	TRBV12-1	TRBJ1-5	CASSPDRGGNQPQHF	TGTGCCAGCAGCCCGGACAGGGGGGGCAATCAGCCCCAGCATTTT
.	.	TRBV5-1	TRBJ2-7	CASSLEGVGSYEQYF	TGCGCCAGCAGCTTGGAGGGGGTTGGCTCCTACGAGCAGTACTTC
TRBD2	.	TRBV28	TRBJ2-5	CASSLSGRGETQYF	TGTGCCAGCAGTTTAAGCGGGAGGGGAGAGACCCAGTACTTC
.	.	TRBV19	TRBJ2-7	CASSALARSYEQYF	TGTGCCAGTAGTGCCCTGGCACGCTCCTACGAGCAGTACTTC
.	.	TRBV9	TRBJ2-7	CASSVDQGAGYEQYF	TGTGCCAGCAGCGTAGATCAGGGTGCAGGATACGAGCAGTACTTC
.	.	TRBV6-1	TRBJ1-1	CASSEGRGRGFTTEAFF	TGTGCCAGCAGTGAAGGAAGGGGGAGGGGGTTTACCACTGAAGCTTTCTTT
.	.	TRBV19	TRBJ2-7	CASSIAGSAGYEQYF	TGTGCCAGTAGTATAGCCGGGAGTGCCGGCTACGAGCAGTACTTC
.	.	TRBV7-9	TRBJ2-1	CASNYGSPGNEQFF	TGTGCCAGCAATTACGGGAGCCCCGGGAATGAGCAGTTCTTC
TRBD2	.	TRBV28	TRBJ2-7	CASSPLLGRESYEQYF	TGTGCCAGCAGCCCCCTCCTTGGGCGGGAGTCCTACGAGCAGTACTTC
.	.	TRBV5-1	TRBJ1-5	CASSIGQNQPQHF	TGCGCCAGCAGCATCGGACAGAATCAGCCCCAGCATTTT
.	.	TRBV19	TRBJ2-2	CASRSPGDPTSTGELFF	TGTGCCAGTAGGTCACCAGGGGACCCTACCTCGACCGGGGAGCTGTTTTTT
TRBD1	.	TRBV9	TRBJ2-2	CASSVDLTGAGELFF	TGTGCCAGCAGCGTGGACCTTACAGGGGCCGGGGAGCTGTTTTTT
TRBD2	.	TRBV6-4	TRBJ2-3	CASSDSGGSDTQYF	TGTGCCAGCAGTGACTCCGGCGGGAGTGATACGCAGTATTTT
TRBD2	.	TRBV7-6	TRBJ2-7	CASSLEGTSGRAAYEQYF	TGTGCCAGCAGCTTAGAAGGGACTAGCGGGAGGGCCGCGTACGAGCAGTACTTC
.	.	TRBV5-6	TRBJ2-3	CASSPDRNTQYF	TGTGCCAGCAGCCCGGACAGAAATACGCAGTATTTT
.	.	TRBV7-2	TRBJ2-7	CASSLNRGGYEQYF	TGTGCCAGCAGCTTAAACAGGGGGGGGTACGAGCAGTACTTC
TRBD1	.	TRBV11-2	TRBJ1-5	CASSWGTGSNQPQHF	TGTGCCAGCAGCTGGGGGACAGGGTCGAATCAGCCCCAGCATTTT
TRBD2	few	TRBV9	TRBJ2-1	CASSAAGLAANEQFF	TGTGCCAGCAGCGCCGCGGGACTAGCGGCAAATGAGCAGTTCTTC
.	.	TRBV28	TRBJ1-1	CASSLRARTEAFF	TGTGCCAGCAGTCTCAGGGCGCGCACTGAAGCTTTCTTT
.	.	TRBV19	TRBJ1-5	CASSNRVSNQPQHF	TGTGCCAGTAGTAACAGGGTCAGCAATCAGCCCCAGCATTTT
TRBD1	.	TRBV10-3	TRBJ2-2	CAISDWDRRNTGELFF	TGTGCCATCAGTGACTGGGACAGGCGTAACACCGGGGAGCTGTTTTTT